A selection of T cell receptor beta chains follows, all from one sample in a study of T-cell reconstitution after alpha-beta-depleted transplantation in children. TCRdb analysed the PCR reads with MiXCR anew, one entry per CDR3 protein. Among more than 300,000 distinct CDR3 sequences listed, 15% to 20% were seen once. The sequencing used PBMCs, mostly from graft donor cells, collected 360 days after TCRalphabeta/CD19-depleted stem cell transplant. The receptors shown here come from a male patient aged 2-9 years who had a stem cell transplant for acute lymphoblastic leukemia, so the T cells may come from the graft donor. Each CDR3 is given with its conserved first and last residue. Each record gives: D gene, J gene, V gene, CDR3 length, clone size, CDR3 protein, CDR3 DNA. A D gene is named only where the DNA matches it firmly. Only part of the rows carry a size: once, few, many, or a class if the clone is expanded.

NA TRBJ2-3 TRBV4-3 16 many CASSPDSEGRTDTQYF TGCGCCAGCAGCCCGGACTCGGAGGGCCGCACAGATACGCAGTATTTT
TRBD2 TRBJ2-1 TRBV29-1 14 few CSAFGLAVYNEQFF TGCAGCGCCTTCGGACTAGCGGTATACAATGAGCAGTTCTTC
NA TRBJ1-5 TRBV30 14 few CAWSPWTTHQPQHF TGTGCCTGGAGTCCCTGGACAACTCATCAGCCCCAGCATTTT
NA TRBJ2-7 TRBV10-3 13 few CAINSRQSYEQYF TGTGCCATCAACTCCCGGCAGTCCTACGAGCAGTACTTC
TRBD2 TRBJ2-5 TRBV9 15 few CASSVAWREWETQYF TGTGCCAGCAGCGTAGCTTGGCGGGAGTGGGAGACCCAGTACTTC
TRBD1 TRBJ2-7 TRBV29-1 14 few CSVDYRGLTYEQYF TGCAGCGTTGATTACAGGGGGCTCACCTACGAGCAGTACTTC
NA TRBJ1-5 TRBV5-7 17 few CASSLTYSPEGNQPQHF TGTGCCAGCAGCTTGACGTACAGCCCGGAGGGCAATCAGCCCCAGCATTTT
TRBD2 TRBJ2-5 TRBV24-1 16 NA CATSEGTRINRETQYF TGTGCCACCAGTGAAGGGACTAGAATTAACAGAGAGACCCAGTACTTC
TRBD1 TRBJ2-5 TRBV4-3 16 few CASSQDWRQGKETQYF TGCGCCAGCAGCCAAGATTGGCGACAGGGGAAGGAGACCCAGTACTTC
TRBD1 TRBJ1-2 TRBV6-2/TRBV6-3 14 NA CASSYSRGQDTNYF TGTGCCAGCAGTTACTCGAGAGGACAGGATACAAATTACTTC
NA TRBJ2-2 TRBV11-1 21 NA CASSKRGYLEYSPIGTGELFF TGTGCCAGCAGCAAAAGGGGGTATCTGGAATATTCCCCGATCGGCACCGGGGAGCTGTTTTTT
NA TRBJ2-1 TRBV12-3/TRBV12-4 15 many CASSLGAASYNEQFF TGTGCCAGCAGTTTAGGGGCGGCCTCCTACAATGAGCAGTTCTTC
NA TRBJ2-7 TRBV18 11 NA CASSNPGEQYF TGTGCCAGCTCAAATCCCGGCGAGCAGTACTTC
TRBD2 TRBJ2-1 TRBV7-9 16 NA CASTKRLAGGPYEQFF TGTGCCAGCACTAAAAGGCTAGCGGGAGGGCCCTATGAGCAGTTCTTC
NA TRBJ1-1 TRBV6-1 17 NA CASSEGKAWLGITEAFF TGTGCCAGCAGTGAGGGGAAGGCATGGTTGGGTATCACTGAAGCTTTCTTT
NA TRBJ2-2 TRBV6-1 14 NA CASRSGQTTGELFF TGTGCCAGCAGGTCTGGACAGACCACCGGGGAGCTGTTTTTT
NA TRBJ1-5 TRBV7-8 15 few CASSSTRVGNQPQHF TGTGCCAGCAGCTCTACCAGGGTTGGGAATCAGCCCCAGCATTTT
TRBD2 TRBJ2-3 TRBV6-1 15 NA CASTKGLAGTDTQYF TGTGCCAGCACCAAGGGACTAGCAGGAACAGATACGCAGTATTTT
NA TRBJ1-1 TRBV10-3 13 few CAIKSQDGSKAFF TGTGCCATCAAATCGCAGGACGGATCAAAAGCTTTCTTT
NA TRBJ1-5 TRBV20-1 14 few CSARPPNRVQPQHF TGCAGTGCTAGGCCCCCAAATAGGGTTCAGCCCCAGCATTTT
NA TRBJ1-3 TRBV7-9 16 NA CASSPQRIISGNTIYF TGTGCCAGCAGCCCCCAACGGATCATCTCTGGAAACACCATATATTTT
NA TRBJ2-5 TRBV18 14 once CASSSAALQETQYF TGTGCCAGCTCTTCCGCGGCCCTCCAAGAGACCCAGTACTTC
NA TRBJ2-5 TRBV12-3/TRBV12-4 13 many CASSFLGAETQYF TGTGCCAGCAGTTTTTTGGGGGCGGAGACCCAGTACTTC
NA TRBJ2-5 TRBV12-3/TRBV12-4 14 many CASSRDSPWETQYF TGTGCCAGCAGTCGTGACAGCCCTTGGGAGACCCAGTACTTC
TRBD2 TRBJ2-5 TRBV11-2 18 NA CASTLLPGLAGGQETQYF TGTGCCAGCACCCTACTTCCGGGACTAGCGGGAGGACAAGAGACCCAGTACTTC
TRBD2 TRBJ2-1 TRBV28 21 few CASSLGPGGKGTSGRTNEQFF TGTGCCAGCAGTTTGGGGCCGGGGGGAAAGGGGACTAGCGGGAGAACGAATGAGCAGTTCTTC
NA TRBJ2-7 TRBV27 17 NA CASSGTEIDTVPGEQYF TGTGCCAGCAGTGGAACCGAAATAGACACCGTCCCGGGCGAGCAGTACTTC
NA TRBJ1-4 TRBV28 16 few CASSFTLSHLDEKLFF TGTGCCAGCAGTTTTACCCTCAGCCACCTGGATGAAAAACTGTTTTTT
NA TRBJ1-2 TRBV4-2 17 NA CASSLGTLFAGNYGYTF TGTGCCAGCAGCCTGGGGACCCTGTTTGCGGGCAACTATGGCTACACCTTC
TRBD1 TRBJ1-3 TRBV12-3/TRBV12-4 13 NA CASSEGQGNTIYF TGTGCCAGCAGTGAGGGACAGGGGAACACCATATATTTT
NA TRBJ2-2 TRBV12-3/TRBV12-4 14 many CASSLAGVGGELFF TGTGCCAGCAGTTTAGCGGGAGTGGGCGGGGAGCTGTTTTTT
NA TRBJ2-4 TRBV7-9 14 few CASSLDLAKNIQYF TGTGCCAGCAGCTTAGATTTAGCCAAAAACATTCAGTACTTC
NA TRBJ2-1 TRBV15 11 NA CATSRGGEQFF TGTGCCACCAGCAGAGGCGGGGAGCAGTTCTTC
NA TRBJ2-2 TRBV20-1 13 few CSARVGSTGELFF TGCAGTGCTAGAGTTGGCTCTACCGGGGAGCTGTTTTTT
TRBD1 TRBJ2-7 TRBV6-2/TRBV6-3 13 few CASRDSPIHEQYF TGTGCCAGCCGGGACAGTCCCATCCACGAGCAGTACTTC
NA TRBJ2-5 TRBV4-3 15 NA CASSQDRGRVETQYF TGCGCCAGCAGCCAAGATAGGGGACGGGTGGAGACCCAGTACTTC
NA TRBJ2-7 TRBV19 16 NA CASRPRGDSGAYEQYF TGTGCCAGTAGACCCAGGGGAGACAGTGGTGCATACGAGCAGTACTTC
TRBD2 TRBJ2-3 TRBV3-1 13 NA CASSQTGTSTQYF TGTGCCAGCAGCCAGACCGGGACTAGTACGCAGTATTTT
NA TRBJ1-4 TRBV29-1 11 NA CSVVLGRGLFF TGCAGCGTTGTTCTTGGACGGGGGCTGTTTTTT
NA TRBJ2-2 TRBV5-1 16 few CASSGGLEPARGELFF TGCGCCAGCAGCGGCGGACTCGAACCAGCGCGCGGGGAGCTGTTTTTT
NA TRBJ2-7 TRBV5-1 16 NA CASSLGQGLKAYEQYF TGCGCCAGCAGCTTGGGTCAGGGGCTTAAGGCCTACGAGCAGTACTTC
TRBD1 TRBJ1-2 TRBV7-2 14 many CASSTADRAYGYTF TGTGCCAGCAGCACAGCGGACAGGGCCTATGGCTACACCTTC
NA TRBJ2-1 TRBV4-3 18 NA CASSQGVSSGAIYNEQFF TGCGCCAGCAGCCAAGGAGTTTCCAGCGGAGCAATTTACAATGAGCAGTTCTTC
NA TRBJ2-7 TRBV28 11 NA CASGAPLEQYF TGTGCCAGCGGAGCTCCTCTCGAGCAGTACTTC
NA TRBJ1-2 TRBV4-3 15 NA CASSQDVRQGYGYTF TGCGCCAGCAGCCAAGATGTGAGGCAGGGCTATGGCTACACCTTC
NA TRBJ1-4 TRBV2 13 many CASSIREGEKLFF TGTGCCAGCAGTATCCGGGAGGGTGAAAAACTGTTTTTT
TRBD1 TRBJ2-7 TRBV5-6 19 NA CASSSRGTGGRSWSYEQYF TGTGCCAGCAGCTCAAGGGGGACAGGGGGCCGGTCATGGTCCTACGAGCAGTACTTC
NA TRBJ2-5 TRBV7-8 14 NA CASSLFRTQETQYF TGTGCCAGCAGCTTATTCCGGACCCAAGAGACCCAGTACTTC
NA TRBJ2-1 TRBV4-3 13 NA CASSQDFHQEQFF TGCGCCAGCAGCCAAGATTTTCACCAGGAGCAGTTCTTC